This entry lists 13 T cell receptor beta chains sequenced from one sample in a study of blood T cell repertoires in COVID-19. Sequencing used immunoSEQ multiplex PCR; TCRdb keeps in-frame clones, though not all of them. The table includes 360,000 or so clones, nearly 90% detected once. The sample consisted of peripheral blood. Receptors were obtained from a man in his late teens or twenties with active or convalescent COVID-19.

The DNA of the CDR3 is TGTGCCAGCAGCGTGGGACAGGGTCGGAGCACAGATACGCAGTATTTT. This translates into CASSVGQGRSTDTQYF. The V call is TRBV9, the J call TRBJ2-3, with TRBD1 matching over 9 bases. From germline, CDR1 is SGDLS and CDR2 YYNGEE. V trimming: 2 bases; J trimming: 0 bases; junction bases outside the gene matches: 4. This CDR3 is built from 16 residues.

The CDR3 DNA reads as TGTGCCCTAAGGGACAGGGGGCGAGGAAACTATGGCTACACCTTC. Translating gives CALRDRGRGNYGYTF. The rearrangement joins TRBV28 to TRBJ1-2, with 12 bases fitting TRBD1. The germline V gene encodes CDR1 MDHEN and CDR2 SYDVKM. CDR3 length: 15 amino acids. V dropped 11 bases and J dropped 2; count of bases not matched to a gene: 9.

This clone was detected only a few times. The CDR3 sequence: CASSVEGQANSPLHF. In DNA, the CDR3 is TGTGCCAGCAGCGTAGAGGGACAGGCTAATTCACCCCTCCACTTT. The V and J genes are TRBV9 and TRBJ1-6; 8 positions agree with TRBD1. CDR3 length equals 15 residues. The germline V gene encodes CDR1 SGDLS and CDR2 YYNGEE. Losses at the gene ends were 0 bases for V and 6 bases for J; bases not matched to a gene: 2.

This clone has just one count. The rearrangement uses TRBV9 and TRBJ1-3; D is unresolved. The CDR3 has 15 residues. V lost 3 bases to trimming and J lost 3 bases, with 13 bases between them. The germline V gene encodes CDR1 SGDLS and CDR2 YYNGEE. The CDR3 sequence: CASSATTDVGNTIYF. For the CDR3, the DNA is TGTGCCAGCAGCGCGACCACAGATGTTGGAAACACCATATATTTT.

The chain links TRBV7-8 to TRBJ1-4, with D possibly TRBD1 on 5 matching bases. V was trimmed by 6 bases and J by 0 bases, leaving 11 bases between them. CDR3 length: 15 amino acids. Germline assignment: CDR1 SGHVS and CDR2 FQNEAQ. In nucleotides, the CDR3 is TGTGCCAGCAGGAATAGGGGTGCAACTAATGAAAAACTGTTTTTT. Translated: CASRNRGATNEKLFF.

Only one count was recorded for this clone. The chain joins TRBV28 to TRBJ2-7, with 10 bases matching TRBD2. Germline CDR1 and CDR2: MDHEN and SYDVKM. The V segment lost 2 bases and the J segment 6 bases; nucleotides outside the gene matches: 13. The CDR3 spans 17 residues. DNA for the CDR3: TGTGCCAGCAGTTTACTCCCCTCTAGCGGGAGAGGTCGCGAGCAGTACTTC. Translation: CASSLLPSSGRGREQYF.

V usage is TRBV7-2 and J usage is TRBJ2-1, with TRBD1 as a possible D gene (5 bases). Germline V gives CDR1 SGHTA, CDR2 FQGNSA. V was trimmed by 5 bases and J by 5 bases, leaving 16 bases between them. The CDR3 runs 15 residues. CDR3 amino acids: CASSLRTGTNNEQFF. DNA of the CDR3: TGTGCCAGCAGCCTAAGAACAGGTACCAACAATGAGCAGTTCTTC.

This clone is a singleton in its sample. The rearrangement joins TRBV7-9 to TRBJ1-2; D may be TRBD1 (5 bases). The CDR3 runs 12 residues. CDR1 is SEHNR, CDR2 FQNEAQ, per germline (reference sequence). Trimming took off 5 bases at V and 4 bases at J, with 8 bases between the two ends. The CDR3 DNA reads TGTGCCAGCAGCACAGACAGCTATGGCTACACCTTC. As protein: CASSTDSYGYTF.

The chain employs TRBV28 and TRBJ1-2, with 7 bases lining up with TRBD1. CDR1 and CDR2 from the germline V gene are MDHEN and SYDVKM. The CDR3 spans 14 residues. Trimming removed 6 bases from V and 6 bases from J; junction bases left unmatched: 10. CDR3 loop: CASSKNLQGDGYTF. The CDR3 DNA is TGTGCCAGCAGCAAGAATTTGCAGGGGGATGGCTACACCTTC.

The chain recombines TRBV6-5 with TRBJ1-2; D call uncertain. Per the germline V gene, CDR1 is MNHEY and CDR2 is SVGAGI. The V end was cut by 2 bases, the J end by 0 bases, with 7 bases between. The CDR3 has 14 residues. CDR3: CASSYGTANYGYTF. As DNA, the CDR3 is TGTGCCAGCAGTTACGGTACAGCTAACTATGGCTACACCTTC.

The chain has TRBV5-4 and TRBJ2-2; 9 nucleotides line up with TRBD2. The CDR3 totals 16 residues. Germline V lookup: CDR1 SGHNT, CDR2 YYREEE (reference sequence). The ends lost 3 bases at V and 3 bases at J; junction bases unmatched: 6. As DNA, the CDR3 is TGTGCCAGCAGCTCGGTAGCGGGAGAGCACACCGGGGAGCTGTTTTTT. This translates into CASSSVAGEHTGELFF.

The chain joins TRBV14 to TRBJ1-2; 8 bases match TRBD1. This CDR3 has 14 residues. Trimming removed 5 bases from V and 3 bases from J; junction bases left unmatched: 5. The germline CDR1 and CDR2 sequences are SGHDN and FVKESK. CDR3 region: CASSGQQGDYGYTF. CDR3 bases: TGTGCCAGCAGCGGACAACAGGGGGACTATGGCTACACCTTC.

The V call is TRBV28, the J call TRBJ2-3; 14 bases are a match to TRBD2. The CDR3 spans 19 residues. Germline V gene data show CDR1 as MDHEN and CDR2 as SYDVKM. V trimming: 4 bases; J trimming: 4 bases; junction bases outside the gene matches: 13. The CDR3 bases are TGTGCCAGCAGTTCTACCTTGGGCGGGACTAGCGGGAGCGCAGATACGCAGTATTTT. Translation gives CASSSTLGGTSGSADTQYF.